The next 26 T cell receptor beta chains were all read from a single sample in a study of technical replicates of blood from several donors. Generated by immunoSEQ multiplex PCR, the TCRdb table keeps only in-frame clones and is missing some. The sample contains tens of thousands of clones, about 98% of which appear only once. Sample: T cells isolated from PBMCs. The receptors derive from a human donor in good health.

The V gene is TRBV5-1, the J gene TRBJ2-7; D is unclear. V dropped 2 bases and J dropped 0 bases, with 6 bases sitting between them. Germline-derived CDR1 and CDR2 are SGHRS and YFSETQ. This CDR3 is 13 amino acids long. The CDR3 sequence is CASSFRSSYEQYF. CDR3 sequence (DNA): TGCGCCAGCAGCTTCCGGAGCTCCTACGAGCAGTACTTC. The full variable domain, rest sourced from reference TRBV5-1 and TRBJ2-7, is KAGVTQTPRYLIKTRGQQVTLSCSPISGHRSVSWYQQTPGQGLQFLFEYFSETQRNKGNFPGRFSGRQFSNSRSEMNVSTLELGDSALYLCASSFRSSYEQYFGPGTRLTVT.

The gene calls are TRBV6-1 and TRBJ2-5, with D maybe TRBD2 (5 bases). The CDR3 extends over 16 amino acids. Germline CDR1 reads MNHNS; CDR2 reads SASEGT. V dropped 4 bases and J dropped 5 bases, with 20 bases sitting between them. The CDR3 protein is CASSVLTIRELETQYF. The CDR3 nucleotides read TGTGCCAGCAGTGTATTGACTATTAGAGAGTTGGAGACCCAGTACTTC.

The chain links TRBV30 to TRBJ1-2; a possible D gene is TRBD1 (5 bases). Trimming took 0 bases from V and 8 from J, leaving 16 bases between them. This CDR3 is 14 amino acids long. From germline, CDR1 is GTSNPN and CDR2 SVGIG (reference sequence). Written as DNA, the CDR3 is TGTGCCTGGAGTGTCGGGACTCCCACGGCGGGCTACACCTTC. It translates to CAWSVGTPTAGYTF.

The rearrangement links TRBV7-8 to TRBJ2-6; 9 nucleotides line up with TRBD1. Trimming took 0 bases from V and 0 from J; bases not matched to a gene: 9. The CDR3 has 20 residues. The germline gives CDR1 SGHVS, CDR2 FQNEAQ. CDR3 region: CASSLAEQGALLSGANVLTF. The CDR3 DNA sequence: TGTGCCAGCAGCTTAGCCGAACAGGGGGCGCTTCTCTCTGGGGCCAACGTCCTGACTTTC.

V gene TRBV27 combines with J gene TRBJ1-2; 7 bases agree with TRBD1. The CDR3 runs 14 residues. Germline V gives CDR1 MNHEY, CDR2 SMNVEV (reference sequence). V was pared by 3 bases and J by 4 bases, with 5 bases of the junction left unmatched. Written as DNA, the CDR3 is TGTGCCAGCAGTTTCTCGACAGGGACCTATGGCTACACCTTC. This gives the protein CASSFSTGTYGYTF.

The chain employs TRBV29-1 and TRBJ2-5; weak D call: TRBD1 (5 bases). The CDR3 extends over 13 amino acids. Germline-derived CDR1 and CDR2 are SQVTM and ANQGSEA. Trimming left V 4 bases short and J 2 bases short, with 11 bases between. The CDR3 DNA reads TGCAGCGTTGGACAGAGACTTCAAGAGACCCAGTACTTC. Translating it yields CSVGQRLQETQYF.

J is TRBJ1-1 and V is TRBV5-6; D might be TRBD1 (6 bases). V dropped 6 bases and J dropped 2 bases, with 20 bases sitting between them. Germline V lookup: CDR1 SGHDT, CDR2 YYEEEE. The CDR3 is 16 residues long. The CDR3: CASNVFRTDLNTEAFF. CDR3 bases: TGTGCCAGCAACGTGTTTAGGACAGACCTCAACACTGAAGCTTTCTTT. The whole variable domain, filled in from reference TRBV5-6 and TRBJ1-1, reads DAGVTQSPTHLIKTRGQQVTLRCSPKSGHDTVSWYQQALGQGPQFIFQYYEEEERQRGNFPDRFSGHQFPNYSSELNVNALLLGDSALYLCASNVFRTDLNTEAFFGQGTRLTVV.

This chain connects TRBV9 to TRBJ2-2, with TRBD1 identical over 10 bases. The CDR3 has 21 amino acids. Losses at the gene ends were 3 bases for V and 5 bases for J; bases not matched to a gene: 22. Per germline, CDR1 SGDLS and CDR2 YYNGEE. The CDR3 region has the DNA TGTGCCAGCAGCGCAACGACTAGGGGGACAGGGGTTTTTCCTGCGACCGGGGAGCTGTTTTTT. Protein sequence: CASSATTRGTGVFPATGELFF.

The chain links TRBV5-6 to TRBJ2-1, with D maybe TRBD1 (6 bases). The germline V and J ends were trimmed by 0 bases and 7 bases, with 17 bases remaining between them. Germline values: CDR1 SGHDT, CDR2 YYEEEE. This CDR3 contains 16 residues. In DNA form, the CDR3 reads TGTGCCAGCAGCTTGGCAGCATTGAGGGGGTGGAATGAGCAGTTCTTC. This codes for CASSLAALRGWNEQFF.

CDR3 protein: CASRQTSWIAYEQYF. The CDR3 bases are TGTGCCAGCAGGCAGACTAGCTGGATTGCCTACGAGCAGTACTTC. This rearrangement joins TRBV2 to TRBJ2-7; 7 nucleotides line up with TRBD2. The V gene end was trimmed by 6 bases and the J gene end by 2 bases; junction bases not matched to a gene: 10. The CDR3 totals 15 residues. The V gene's germline CDR1 is SNHLY and CDR2 FYNNEI.

The rearrangement uses TRBV10-3 and TRBJ2-7, with TRBD1 identical over 10 bases. V dropped 10 bases and J dropped 4; count of bases not matched to a gene: 7. Germline V gives CDR1 ENHRY, CDR2 SYGVKD. The CDR3 extends over 13 amino acids. DNA of the CDR3: TGTGCCACCGGCCGGGACAGGGGTTACGAGCAGTACTTC. It encodes CATGRDRGYEQYF.

The chain employs TRBV5-1 and TRBJ2-3; 9 bases map to TRBD2. Germline CDR1 SGHRS, CDR2 YFSETQ. V dropped 1 base and J dropped 4; count of bases not matched to a gene: 4. CDR3 length: 15 amino acids. The CDR3 loop is CASSLIAGVPDTQYF. The CDR3 DNA sequence: TGCGCCAGCAGCTTGATAGCGGGAGTCCCAGATACGCAGTATTTT.

This chain connects TRBV4-1 to TRBJ2-5, with TRBD2 matching over 11 bases. The V gene's germline CDR1 is MGHRA and CDR2 YSYEKL. Trimming removed 4 bases from V and 4 bases from J; junction bases left unmatched: 5. The CDR3 extends over 15 amino acids. For the CDR3, the DNA is TGCGCCAGCAGCCCACTAGCGGGGGAGGGAGAGACCCAGTACTTC. This gives the protein CASSPLAGEGETQYF.

V usage is TRBV20-1 and J usage is TRBJ1-5; D is perhaps TRBD1 (6 bases). The germline V and J ends were trimmed by 2 bases and 9 bases, with 8 bases remaining between them. Germline V gene sequence: CDR1 DFQATT, CDR2 SNEGSKA (reference sequence). The CDR3 covers 11 residues. As DNA, the CDR3 is TGCAGTGCTAGACTACAGGGGCCCCAGCATTTT. Translating it yields CSARLQGPQHF.

The chain links TRBV11-3 to TRBJ2-1; 9 nucleotides agree with TRBD2. Unmatched junction bases numbered 5, after V lost 4 bases and J lost 10 bases. This CDR3 spans 13 amino acids. Germline V lookup: CDR1 SGHNT, CDR2 YENEEA. The CDR3 loop is CASSWREGQEQFF. The CDR3 DNA sequence: TGTGCCAGCAGCTGGCGGGAGGGCCAAGAGCAGTTCTTC.

The chain uses TRBV7-9 and TRBJ2-1; 10 positions agree with TRBD2. Per the germline V gene, CDR1 is SEHNR and CDR2 is FQNEAQ (reference sequence). The CDR3 totals 16 residues. Losses at the gene ends were 7 bases for V and 2 bases for J; bases not matched to a gene: 8. CDR3 in amino acids: CASNEREGPPYNEQFF. CDR3 coding DNA: TGTGCCAGCAACGAGCGGGAGGGCCCCCCCTACAATGAGCAGTTCTTC.

V gene TRBV13 combines with J gene TRBJ2-1; 7 bases are shared with TRBD1. CDR1 is PRHDT, CDR2 FYEKMQ, per germline (reference sequence). The CDR3 runs 18 residues. The V gene end was trimmed by 4 bases and the J gene end by 4 bases; junction bases not matched to a gene: 16. The CDR3 DNA is TGTGCCAGCAGCTCCGCTCGTTTACAGGGGCCTCCTTACAATGAGCAGTTCTTC. Amino acid sequence: CASSSARLQGPPYNEQFF.

The gene calls are TRBV11-2 and TRBJ2-2; 11 nucleotides line up with TRBD1. Germline CDR1 SGHAT, CDR2 FQNNGV. V shed 6 bases and J 3 bases; nucleotides not matched to a gene: 12. The CDR3 runs 18 residues. The CDR3 region is CASRPGMVGQGDTGELFF. The CDR3 coding sequence is TGTGCCAGCAGGCCGGGGATGGTGGGACAGGGGGACACCGGGGAGCTGTTTTTT.

This chain joins TRBV7-6 and TRBJ2-5, with a weak D call TRBD2 (6 bases). The V and J ends lost 5 bases and 5 bases respectively, with 21 bases between them. CDR1 is SGHVS, CDR2 FNYEAQ, per germline. The CDR3 loop spans 16 amino acids. CDR3 bases: TGTGCCAGCAGCCAATGGGGGGAGGTTGGTGCGGAGACCCAGTACTTC. Its translation is CASSQWGEVGAETQYF.

The V gene is TRBV29-1, the J gene TRBJ2-7; the D gene is possibly TRBD1 (7 bases). CDR1 is SQVTM and CDR2 is ANQGSEA in the germline V gene. The CDR3 totals 13 residues. Trimming removed 7 bases from V and 5 bases from J, with 18 bases in between. The CDR3 spells CSGGETGLNEQYF. The CDR3, as DNA: TGCAGCGGGGGGGAGACAGGGTTAAACGAGCAGTACTTC.

The V call is TRBV2, the J call TRBJ2-5; 10 bases are a match to TRBD2. The germline CDR1 and CDR2 sequences are SNHLY and FYNNEI. The CDR3 has 15 amino acids. Trimming took 7 bases from V and 5 from J; bases not matched to a gene: 10. The CDR3 sequence: CASIYASGGLETQYF. In DNA form, the CDR3 reads TGTGCCAGCATTTACGCTAGCGGGGGATTGGAGACCCAGTACTTC.

This chain uses TRBV27 with TRBJ2-1; tentatively, D is TRBD1 (7 bases). Germline values: CDR1 MNHEY, CDR2 SMNVEV (reference sequence). Trimming shortened V by 3 bases and J by 5 bases, and 11 bases separated the two germline ends. The CDR3 is made up of 14 amino acids. CDR3 protein: CASSFGGQNNEQFF. Written as DNA, the CDR3 is TGTGCCAGCAGTTTCGGGGGACAGAACAATGAGCAGTTCTTC.

The chain links TRBV25-1 to TRBJ2-7; TRBD2 matches 9 bases. Germline CDR1 MGHDK, CDR2 SYGVNS. The CDR3 is made up of 15 amino acids. The V gene end was trimmed by 1 base and the J gene end by 7 bases; junction bases not matched to a gene: 8. The CDR3 protein is CASSELAGGPREQYF. CDR3 DNA: TGTGCCAGCAGTGAATTGGCGGGAGGGCCCAGGGAGCAGTACTTC.

The chain employs TRBV27 and TRBJ1-1; D is uncertain. Trimming left V 4 bases short and J 4 bases short, with 4 bases between. Germline assignment: CDR1 MNHEY and CDR2 SMNVEV (reference sequence). This CDR3 spans 11 amino acids. This CDR3 is CASSSFTEAFF. DNA of the CDR3: TGTGCCAGCAGTTCTTTCACTGAAGCTTTCTTT.

V and J are TRBV28 and TRBJ2-4, with a tentative D call TRBD2 (5 bases). V gave up 4 bases and J gave up 3 bases, with 16 bases separating them. This CDR3 is built from 16 residues. Looked up from germline, CDR1 is MDHEN and CDR2 is SYDVKM. CDR3 residues: CASSSGIAGYKNIQYF. The CDR3 DNA is TGTGCCAGCAGTTCCGGGATAGCCGGGTACAAAAACATTCAGTACTTC.

This clone was recorded only once. The rearrangement joins TRBV27 to TRBJ1-1; D not resolved. From germline, CDR1 is MNHEY and CDR2 SMNVEV (reference sequence). This CDR3 has 15 residues. Trimming left V 8 bases short and J 0 bases short, with 16 bases between. The chain's CDR3 is CASALPGILNTEAFF. The DNA for the CDR3 is TGTGCCAGCGCCCTACCGGGTATTCTGAACACTGAAGCTTTCTTT.